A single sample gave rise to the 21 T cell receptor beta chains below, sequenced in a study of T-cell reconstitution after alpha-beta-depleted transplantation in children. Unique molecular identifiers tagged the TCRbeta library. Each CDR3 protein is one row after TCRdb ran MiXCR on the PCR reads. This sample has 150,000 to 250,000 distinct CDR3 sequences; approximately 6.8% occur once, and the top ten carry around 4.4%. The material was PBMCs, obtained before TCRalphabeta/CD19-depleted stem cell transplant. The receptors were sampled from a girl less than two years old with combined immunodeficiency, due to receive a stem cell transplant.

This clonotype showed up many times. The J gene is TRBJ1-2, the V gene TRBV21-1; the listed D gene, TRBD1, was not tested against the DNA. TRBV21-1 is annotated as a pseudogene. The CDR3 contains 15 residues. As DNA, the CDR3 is TGTGCCAGCAGCAAATCCAGGACAGGGGACTATGGCTACACCTTC. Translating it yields CASSKSRTGDYGYTF.

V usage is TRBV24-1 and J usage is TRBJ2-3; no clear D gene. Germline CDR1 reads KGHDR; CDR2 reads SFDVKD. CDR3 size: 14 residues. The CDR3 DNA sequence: TGTGGGACCAGTTATTTTACGAGGACAGATACGCAGTATTTT. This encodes CGTSYFTRTDTQYF.

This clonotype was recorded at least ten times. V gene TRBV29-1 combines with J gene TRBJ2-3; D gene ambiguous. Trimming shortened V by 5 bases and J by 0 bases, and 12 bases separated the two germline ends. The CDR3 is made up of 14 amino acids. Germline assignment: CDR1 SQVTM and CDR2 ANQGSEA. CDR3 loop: CSVRVGHSTDTQYF. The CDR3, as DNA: TGCAGCGTTCGAGTGGGCCATAGCACAGATACGCAGTATTTT.

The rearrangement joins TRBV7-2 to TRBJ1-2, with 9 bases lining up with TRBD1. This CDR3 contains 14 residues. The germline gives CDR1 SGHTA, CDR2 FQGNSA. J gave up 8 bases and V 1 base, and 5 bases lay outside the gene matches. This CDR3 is CASSLVQGAGGYTF. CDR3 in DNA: TGTGCCAGCAGCTTAGTACAGGGGGCGGGAGGCTACACCTTC. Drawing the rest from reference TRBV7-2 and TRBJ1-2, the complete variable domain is GAGVSQSPSNKVTEKGKDVELRCDPISGHTALYWYRQSLGQGLEFLIYFQGNSAPDKSGLPSDRFSAERTGGSVSTLTIQRTQQEDSAVYLCASSLVQGAGGYTFGSGTRLTVV.

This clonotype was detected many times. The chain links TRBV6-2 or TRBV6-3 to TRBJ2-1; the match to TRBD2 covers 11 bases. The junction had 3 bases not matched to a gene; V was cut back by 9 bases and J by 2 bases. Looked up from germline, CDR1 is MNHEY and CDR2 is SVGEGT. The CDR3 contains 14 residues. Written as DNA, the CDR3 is TGTGCCAGTTTAGCGGGAGGGCCCTACAATGAGCAGTTCTTC. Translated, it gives CASLAGGPYNEQFF.

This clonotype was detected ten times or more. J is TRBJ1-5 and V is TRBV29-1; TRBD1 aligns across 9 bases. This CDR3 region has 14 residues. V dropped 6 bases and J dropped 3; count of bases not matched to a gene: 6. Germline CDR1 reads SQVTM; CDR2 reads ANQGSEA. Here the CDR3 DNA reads TGCAGCGTGTCCACAGGGGGCCCCAATCAGCCCCAGCATTTT. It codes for CSVSTGGPNQPQHF.

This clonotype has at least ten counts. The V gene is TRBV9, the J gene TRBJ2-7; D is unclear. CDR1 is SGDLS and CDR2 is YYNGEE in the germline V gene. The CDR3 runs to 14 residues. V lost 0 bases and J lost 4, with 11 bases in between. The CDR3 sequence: CASSVADTAYEQYF. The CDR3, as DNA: TGTGCCAGCAGCGTAGCAGACACCGCATACGAGCAGTACTTC.

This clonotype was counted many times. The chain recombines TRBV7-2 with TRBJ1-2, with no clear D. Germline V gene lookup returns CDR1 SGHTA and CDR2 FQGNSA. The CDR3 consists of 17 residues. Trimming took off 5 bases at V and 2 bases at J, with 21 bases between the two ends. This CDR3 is CASSLIGNSALNYGYTF. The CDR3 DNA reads TGTGCCAGCAGCCTGATAGGAAATTCGGCCCTGAACTATGGCTACACCTTC.

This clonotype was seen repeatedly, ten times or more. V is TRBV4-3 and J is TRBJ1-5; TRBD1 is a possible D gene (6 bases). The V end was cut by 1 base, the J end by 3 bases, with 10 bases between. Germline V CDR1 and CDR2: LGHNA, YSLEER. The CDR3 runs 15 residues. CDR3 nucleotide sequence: TGCGCCAGCAGCCAAGTACAGGGCCACAATCAGCCCCAGCATTTT. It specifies CASSQVQGHNQPQHF.

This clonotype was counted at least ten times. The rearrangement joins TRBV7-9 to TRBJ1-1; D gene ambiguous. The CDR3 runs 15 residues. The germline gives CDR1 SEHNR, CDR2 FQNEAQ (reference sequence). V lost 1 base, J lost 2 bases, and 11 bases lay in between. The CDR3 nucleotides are TGTGCCAGCAGCTTAGGCGGCTTGTATAACACTGAAGCTTTCTTT. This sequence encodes CASSLGGLYNTEAFF.

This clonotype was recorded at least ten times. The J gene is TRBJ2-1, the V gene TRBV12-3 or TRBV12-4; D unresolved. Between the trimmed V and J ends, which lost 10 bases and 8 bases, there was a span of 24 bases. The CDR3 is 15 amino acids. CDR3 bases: TGTGCCATCAGACCTGGCCCCTTCGGGTCTGATGAGCAGTTCTTC. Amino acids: CAIRPGPFGSDEQFF.

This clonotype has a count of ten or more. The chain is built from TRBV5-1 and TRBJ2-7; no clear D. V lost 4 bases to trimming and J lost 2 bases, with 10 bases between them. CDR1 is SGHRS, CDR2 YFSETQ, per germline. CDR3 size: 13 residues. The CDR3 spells CASSPAPPYEQYF. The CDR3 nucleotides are TGCGCCAGCAGCCCGGCACCGCCCTACGAGCAGTACTTC.

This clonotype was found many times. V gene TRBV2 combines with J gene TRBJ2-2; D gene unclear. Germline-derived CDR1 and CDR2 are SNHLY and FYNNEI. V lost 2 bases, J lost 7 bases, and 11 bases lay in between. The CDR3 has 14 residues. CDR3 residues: CASSELAVNGELFF. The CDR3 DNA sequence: TGTGCCAGCAGTGAACTGGCAGTGAACGGGGAGCTGTTTTTT.

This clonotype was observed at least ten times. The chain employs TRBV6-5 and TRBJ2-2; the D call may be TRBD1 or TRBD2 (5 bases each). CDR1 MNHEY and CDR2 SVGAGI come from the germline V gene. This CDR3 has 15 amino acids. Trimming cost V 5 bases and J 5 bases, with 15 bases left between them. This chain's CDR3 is CASSGTRGGTGELFF. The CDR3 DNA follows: TGTGCCAGCAGTGGTACTCGGGGCGGAACCGGGGAGCTGTTTTTT.

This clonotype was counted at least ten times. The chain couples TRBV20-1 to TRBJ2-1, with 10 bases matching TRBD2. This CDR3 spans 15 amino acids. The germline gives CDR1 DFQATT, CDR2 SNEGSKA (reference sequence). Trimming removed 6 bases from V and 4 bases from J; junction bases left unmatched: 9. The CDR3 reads CSALPPTSGYNEQFF. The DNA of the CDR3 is TGCAGTGCCTTACCCCCGACTAGCGGGTACAATGAGCAGTTCTTC.

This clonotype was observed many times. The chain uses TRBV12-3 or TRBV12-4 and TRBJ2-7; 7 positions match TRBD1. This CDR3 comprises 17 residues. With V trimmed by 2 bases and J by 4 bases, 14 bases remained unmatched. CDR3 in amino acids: CASSLLHLSGTEYEQYF. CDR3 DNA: TGTGCCAGCAGTTTACTTCATTTATCCGGGACAGAATACGAGCAGTACTTC.

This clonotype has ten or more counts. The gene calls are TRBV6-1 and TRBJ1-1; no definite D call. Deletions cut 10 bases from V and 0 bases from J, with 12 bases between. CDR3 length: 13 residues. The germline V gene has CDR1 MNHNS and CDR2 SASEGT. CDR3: CATTGLMNTEAFF. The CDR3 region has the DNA TGTGCCACCACCGGCCTCATGAACACTGAAGCTTTCTTT.

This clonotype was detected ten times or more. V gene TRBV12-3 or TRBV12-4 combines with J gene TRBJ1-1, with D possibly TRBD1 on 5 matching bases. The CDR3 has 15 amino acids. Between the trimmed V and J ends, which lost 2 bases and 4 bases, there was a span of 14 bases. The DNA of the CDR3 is TGTGCCAGCAGTTTAATCGGGCAGGGTGCCACTGAAGCTTTCTTT. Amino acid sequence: CASSLIGQGATEAFF.

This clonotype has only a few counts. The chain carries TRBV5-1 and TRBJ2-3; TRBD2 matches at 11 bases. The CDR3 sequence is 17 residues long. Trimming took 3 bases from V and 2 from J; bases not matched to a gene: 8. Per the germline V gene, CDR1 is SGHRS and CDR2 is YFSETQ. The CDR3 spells CASSSRVSGGATDTQYF. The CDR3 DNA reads TGCGCCAGCAGCTCCAGAGTTAGCGGGGGGGCCACAGATACGCAGTATTTT.

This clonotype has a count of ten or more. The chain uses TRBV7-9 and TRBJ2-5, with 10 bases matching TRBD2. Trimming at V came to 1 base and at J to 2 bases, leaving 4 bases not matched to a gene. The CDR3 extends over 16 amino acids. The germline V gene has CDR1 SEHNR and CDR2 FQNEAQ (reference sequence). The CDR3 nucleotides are TGTGCCAGCAGCTTAGTTTGGACTAGCGGACAAGAGACCCAGTACTTC. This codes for CASSLVWTSGQETQYF.

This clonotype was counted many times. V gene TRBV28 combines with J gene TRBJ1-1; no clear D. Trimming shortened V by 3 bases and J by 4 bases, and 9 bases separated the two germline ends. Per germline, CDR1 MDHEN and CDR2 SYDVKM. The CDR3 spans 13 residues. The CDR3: CASSFRDFTEAFF. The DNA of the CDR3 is TGTGCCAGCAGTTTTCGGGATTTCACTGAAGCTTTCTTT. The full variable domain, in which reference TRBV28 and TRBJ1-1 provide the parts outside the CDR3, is DVKVTQSSRYLVKRTGEKVFLECVQDMDHENMFWYRQDPGLGLRLIYFSYDVKMKEKGDIPEGYSVSREKKERFSLILESASTNQTSMYLCASSFRDFTEAFFGQGTRLTVV.